This TCR beta chain was captured by sequencing in a study of cytomegalovirus exposure and HLA in healthy donors. Study-wide results and caveats: The study put about 180 TCR beta chains on its list as cytomegalovirus-associated. Among TCR beta chains of equal frequency, HLA-associated ones were more clonally expanded in a later analysis. The classifier reportedly diagnosed cytomegalovirus status with high specificity and sensitivity.

The PCR made use of 60 Vbeta and 13 Jbeta primers. Only in-frame clones appear in the TCRdb table, and some are missing; sequencing was by immunoSEQ multiplex PCR. There are fewer than 40,000 clones in the sample, with approximately 2.1% held by the top ten. The V gene lost 0 bases and the J gene lost 7 bases, with 22 bases spanning the gap. Germline CDR1 and CDR2: LNHNV and YYDKDF (reference sequence). This CDR3 is built from 17 residues. A remark on this clone: Its antigen is undetermined.

The V call is TRBV15, the J call TRBJ2-7; D might be TRBD1 (5 bases). The material sequenced was PBMCs. This receptor was obtained from a woman between 35 and 50 years old in good health and CMV-seropositive. CDR3 amino acids: CATSRDASAWGLLEQYF. The CDR3 region has the DNA TGTGCCACCAGCAGAGATGCCTCAGCGTGGGGCCTGCTGGAGCAGTACTTC.